This TCR beta chain was obtained from a study of T cells in Graves' hyperthyroidism and ophthalmopathy. Overall study: At initial diagnosis, before any treatment had begun, peripheral blood was obtained.

With respect to this clonotype: Because the CDR3's place on the DNA is in doubt, the DNA is left out and the CDR3 is given as listed by TCRdb.

It was RNA transcripts that yielded the amplified TCR beta CDR3 regions. Carried out on the TCR CDR3, a first-round RT-PCR used the HTBI primer set. MiXCR was run by TCRdb on the multiplex PCR reads, yielding one entry per CDR3 protein. Here the sample spans about 530,000 distinct CDR3 sequences, more than 15% being singletons. This TCR was sampled from a young woman with Graves' ophthalmopathy. The source material was blood.

CDR3 residues: CATSRVGSGNRNF. The J gene is TRBJ2-5, the V gene TRBV15; no DNA check was done on the table's D call, TRBD2. Germline values: CDR1 LNHNV, CDR2 YYDKDF (reference sequence). The CDR3 totals 13 residues, both ends included.